These 28 T cell receptor beta chains came from one sample sequenced in a study of cytomegalovirus exposure and HLA in healthy donors. A multiplex PCR was run with 60 Vbeta primers and 13 Jbeta primers. Method: immunoSEQ multiplex PCR; TCRdb's copy keeps in-frame clones and lacks some. The data show about 130,000 clones, approximately 68% seen once. Input material: PBMCs. The receptor set was obtained from a man aged 25-45 years in good health and CMV-seropositive.

The V call is TRBV5-1, the J call TRBJ2-1; 7 bases are a match to TRBD2. CDR1 SGHRS and CDR2 YFSETQ come from the germline V gene. CDR3 size: 19 residues. Trimming cost V 4 bases and J 3 bases; bases outside gene matches: 19. For the CDR3, the DNA is TGCGCCAGCAGCCCAGGCTCGACTGGCGGGAGTGCGGGCTACAATGAGCAGTTCTTC. This codes for CASSPGSTGGSAGYNEQFF. The complete variable domain, with remaining parts taken from reference TRBV5-1 and TRBJ2-1, reads KAGVTQTPRYLIKTRGQQVTLSCSPISGHRSVSWYQQTPGQGLQFLFEYFSETQRNKGNFPGRFSGRQFSNSRSEMNVSTLELGDSALYLCASSPGSTGGSAGYNEQFFGPGTRLTVL.

The gene calls are TRBV6-5 and TRBJ2-1, with 8 bases identical to TRBD2. The CDR3 spans 16 residues. Germline V gene data show CDR1 as MNHEY and CDR2 as SVGAGI. V shed 2 bases, J shed 3 bases, and the junction held 6 bases outside the gene matches. The CDR3 protein is CASSYSSGEYYNEQFF. The CDR3 DNA is TGTGCCAGCAGTTACAGTAGCGGGGAGTACTACAATGAGCAGTTCTTC.

J is TRBJ2-2 and V is TRBV6-5; 12 bases match TRBD2. Trimming at V came to 7 bases and at J to 5 bases, leaving 5 bases not matched to a gene. The CDR3 contains 15 residues. Germline-derived CDR1 and CDR2 are MNHEY and SVGAGI. The CDR3 DNA sequence: TGTGCCAGCAAAACTAGCGGGAGGAGGACCGGGGAGCTGTTTTTT. This gives the protein CASKTSGRRTGELFF.

The rearrangement links TRBV28 to TRBJ2-5; D perhaps matches TRBD2 (5 bases). The J call may be in error: the DNA end matches TRBJ2-7 better. This CDR3 contains 18 residues. Germline CDR1 and CDR2: MDHEN and SYDVKM. The CDR3 loop reads CASSTLRGKVEVTYEQYF. DNA of the CDR3: TGTGCCAGCAGTACCCTTCGCGGCAAGGTGGAGGTCACCTACGAGCAGTACTTC.

This clone was seen a few times. The chain joins TRBV7-2 to TRBJ1-2; D is undetermined. The CDR3 length is 17 residues. The V gene lost 5 bases and the J gene lost 8 bases, with 27 bases spanning the gap. Germline V gene lookup returns CDR1 SGHTA and CDR2 FQGNSA. The CDR3 DNA follows: TGTGCCAGCAGCCCGCTAAAGCCGGGTCTCGGGTCTCCCGGCTACACCTTC. This sequence encodes CASSPLKPGLGSPGYTF.

This clone was counted only a few times. The gene calls are TRBV7-3 and TRBJ2-7, with 10 bases matching TRBD1. From germline, CDR1 is SGHTA and CDR2 FQGTGA. The CDR3 has 16 amino acids. Trimming at V came to 2 bases and at J to 2 bases, leaving 6 bases not matched to a gene. The DNA of the CDR3 is TGTGCCAGCAGCTTAGGGGGGGGACAGGGGACCTACGAGCAGTACTTC. This gives the protein CASSLGGGQGTYEQYF.

The gene calls are TRBV27 and TRBJ2-6; D remains unclear. The CDR3 has 16 amino acids. Germline CDR1 and CDR2: MNHEY and SMNVEV (reference sequence). Trimming took off 2 bases at V and 0 bases at J, with 8 bases between the two ends. CDR3 in DNA: TGTGCCAGCAGTTTAACAATGTTCTCTGGGGCCAACGTCCTGACTTTC. This gives the protein CASSLTMFSGANVLTF.

This clone was observed once. The sample contains more than one DNA sequence encoding this CDR3. The chain joins TRBV5-1 to TRBJ2-1; D ambiguous. The CDR3 runs 14 residues. V was shortened by 0 bases and J by 3 bases, with 7 bases between the two germline ends. From germline, CDR1 is SGHRS and CDR2 YFSETQ. The DNA for the CDR3 is TGCGCCAGCAGCTTGGGGTCGGTCTACAATGAGCAGTTCTTC. This translates into CASSLGSVYNEQFF.

The gene calls are TRBV7-8 and TRBJ2-3; 7 bases are shared with TRBD2. The CDR3 extends over 17 amino acids. The ends lost 5 bases at V and 1 base at J; junction bases unmatched: 12. Germline assignment: CDR1 SGHVS and CDR2 FQNEAQ. The CDR3 loop reads CASSASPGRLGTDTQYF. In DNA form, the CDR3 reads TGTGCCAGCAGCGCAAGTCCCGGGAGGTTGGGCACAGATACGCAGTATTTT.

This clone was seen once. The chain carries TRBV19 and TRBJ1-3; 7 bases fit TRBD1. This CDR3 has 15 amino acids. Losses at the gene ends were 6 bases for V and 1 base for J; bases not matched to a gene: 6. CDR1 and CDR2 from the germline V gene are LNHDA and SQIVND (reference sequence). CDR3 residues: CASRNRGWSGNTIYF. In DNA, the CDR3 is TGTGCCAGTAGGAACAGGGGATGGTCTGGAAACACCATATATTTT.

The CDR3 loop reads CATSRDQGGGGELFF. CDR3 nucleotides: TGTGCCACCAGCAGAGATCAGGGAGGTGGCGGGGAGCTGTTTTTT. The V and J genes are TRBV15 and TRBJ2-2, with a possible D match to TRBD2 (6 bases). Germline V gene data show CDR1 as LNHNV and CDR2 as YYDKDF (reference sequence). Trimming left V 0 bases short and J 7 bases short, with 12 bases between. CDR3 length: 15 residues. Full variable domain (rest looked up from reference TRBV15 and TRBJ2-2): DAMVIQNPRYQVTQFGKPVTLSCSQTLNHNVMYWYQQKSSQAPKLLFHYYDKDFNNEADTPDNFQSRRPNTSFCFLDIRSPGLGDTAMYLCATSRDQGGGGELFFGEGSRLTVL.

This chain uses TRBV19 with TRBJ1-2, with a possible D match to TRBD1 (5 bases). The germline CDR1 and CDR2 sequences are LNHDA and SQIVND (reference sequence). The length of the CDR3 is 16 residues. The V end lost 5 bases, the J end lost 2 bases, and 18 bases lay between the germline ends. The CDR3 loop is CASSPTLTQGNYGYTF. As DNA, the CDR3 is TGTGCCAGTAGTCCGACACTTACTCAGGGAAACTATGGCTACACCTTC.

On this clone itself: An end of the junction does not agree with germline; a read error may underlie this. This rearrangement joins TRBV7-9 to TRBJ1-1; 8 nucleotides line up with TRBD1. There are 14 residues in the CDR3. Germline V gives CDR1 SEHNR, CDR2 FQNEAQ (reference sequence). The CDR3, as DNA: TGTTCCAGCAGCTTTCGACAGGGGCGCACTGAAGCTTTCTTT. Translation gives CSSSFRQGRTEAFF.

The chain combines TRBV5-1 with TRBJ2-7, with D maybe TRBD1 (6 bases). The CDR3 extends over 13 amino acids. Per the germline V gene, CDR1 is SGHRS and CDR2 is YFSETQ. Trimming shortened V by 2 bases and J by 2 bases, and 8 bases separated the two germline ends. CDR3 sequence: CASSFGTTYEQYF. DNA for the CDR3: TGCGCCAGCAGCTTCGGGACAACCTACGAGCAGTACTTC. Complete variable domain (other parts from reference TRBV5-1 and TRBJ2-7): KAGVTQTPRYLIKTRGQQVTLSCSPISGHRSVSWYQQTPGQGLQFLFEYFSETQRNKGNFPGRFSGRQFSNSRSEMNVSTLELGDSALYLCASSFGTTYEQYFGPGTRLTVT.

This chain connects TRBV27 to TRBJ2-3; 8 nucleotides agree with TRBD1. Germline loops: CDR1 MNHEY, CDR2 SMNVEV (reference sequence). The ends lost 9 bases at V and 3 bases at J; junction bases unmatched: 8. The CDR3 has 14 amino acids. This CDR3 reads CARPRGLVTDTQYF. Here the CDR3 DNA reads TGTGCCAGACCCAGGGGGCTGGTGACAGATACGCAGTATTTT.

The V gene is TRBV5-1, the J gene TRBJ1-2; the match to TRBD1 covers 7 bases. The CDR3 length is 15 residues. V lost 0 bases, J lost 3 bases, and 5 bases stayed unmatched. CDR1 is SGHRS, CDR2 YFSETQ, per germline. CDR3 nucleotides: TGCGCCAGCAGCTTGGGAGTAGGGGGCTACTATGGCTACACCTTC. Protein sequence: CASSLGVGGYYGYTF.

The gene calls are TRBV11-2 and TRBJ1-2; 9 bases are a match to TRBD1. Trimming at V came to 6 bases and at J to 5 bases, leaving 10 bases not matched to a gene. The germline gives CDR1 SGHAT, CDR2 FQNNGV. The CDR3 has 15 amino acids. CDR3 in amino acids: CASRSQQGADYGYTF. The CDR3 DNA follows: TGTGCCAGCAGATCCCAACAGGGGGCAGATTATGGCTACACCTTC.

The genes are TRBV25-1 and TRBJ2-1, with 8 positions matching TRBD1. This CDR3 has 16 amino acids. With 0 bases clipped from V and 6 bases from J, the junction kept 7 bases outside the gene matches. Germline lookup yields CDR1 MGHDK and CDR2 SYGVNS. The CDR3, as DNA: TGTGCCAGCAGTGAATATGGGACAGGCGACTCCAATGAGCAGTTCTTC. It yields the protein CASSEYGTGDSNEQFF.

This chain uses TRBV18 with TRBJ2-7, with TRBD1 identical over 11 bases. Germline CDR1 reads KGHSH; CDR2 reads LQKENI. The V segment lost 1 base and the J segment 5 bases; nucleotides outside the gene matches: 10. This CDR3 contains 17 residues. CDR3 DNA sequence: TGTGCCAGCTCACCACTGGTCGGACAGGGGGCTTTAAACGAGCAGTACTTC. Protein sequence: CASSPLVGQGALNEQYF.

Regarding this clone: The junction and the germline gene differ at one end; a read error may be behind it. The chain couples TRBV20-1 to TRBJ1-1; D may be TRBD1 (5 bases). This CDR3 contains 11 residues. Germline CDR1 reads DFQATT; CDR2 reads SNEGSKA (reference sequence). CDR3 residues: CSARGPTAAFF. DNA of the CDR3: TGCAGTGCTAGGGGGCCAACTGCAGCTTTCTTT.

This clone was seen only once. The rearrangement links TRBV28 to TRBJ2-7; D may be TRBD2 (6 bases). The V end was cut by 5 bases, the J end by 4 bases, with 21 bases between. Germline CDR1 is MDHEN and CDR2 is SYDVKM. The CDR3 runs to 16 residues. CDR3 sequence (DNA): TGTGCCAGCAGTCCCACCGACCGGGACTCACCGTACGAGCAGTACTTC. Its translation: CASSPTDRDSPYEQYF.

V and J are TRBV7-2 and TRBJ1-5; 9 positions match TRBD1. Trimming removed 2 bases from V and 6 bases from J; junction bases left unmatched: 5. The CDR3 runs to 15 residues. Germline V gene lookup returns CDR1 SGHTA and CDR2 FQGNSA. The CDR3, as DNA: TGTGCCAGCAGCTTACGTACAGGGGGCGGTCAGCCCCAGCATTTT. This translates into CASSLRTGGGQPQHF.

The chain employs TRBV27 and TRBJ1-1; D call uncertain. Between the trimmed V and J ends, which lost 5 bases and 0 bases, there was a span of 13 bases. CDR1 is MNHEY and CDR2 is SMNVEV in the germline V gene (reference sequence). The CDR3 is made up of 15 amino acids. CDR3: CASSPRESMNTEAFF. The CDR3, as DNA: TGTGCCAGCAGTCCCCGGGAGAGTATGAACACTGAAGCTTTCTTT.

This clone appeared once. The V call is TRBV28, the J call TRBJ2-7; 7 bases match TRBD1. Germline V lookup: CDR1 MDHEN, CDR2 SYDVKM. CDR3 length equals 13 residues. The ends lost 4 bases at V and 3 bases at J; junction bases unmatched: 3. CDR3 sequence reads: CASSSDRNYEQYF. CDR3 DNA: TGTGCCAGCAGTTCGGACAGGAACTACGAGCAGTACTTC.

V and J are TRBV9 and TRBJ1-2; TRBD1 matches at 7 bases. The V segment lost 0 bases and the J segment 7 bases; nucleotides outside the gene matches: 9. The CDR3 is 15 residues long. Germline V CDR1 and CDR2: SGDLS, YYNGEE. This CDR3 reads CASSVVGGGLGGYTF. The CDR3 DNA reads as TGTGCCAGCAGCGTAGTAGGGGGCGGCTTAGGTGGCTACACCTTC. Complete variable domain (other parts from reference TRBV9 and TRBJ1-2): DSGVTQTPKHLITATGQRVTLRCSPRSGDLSVYWYQQSLDQGLQFLIQYYNGEERAKGNILERFSAQQFPDLHSELNLSSLELGDSALYFCASSVVGGGLGGYTFGSGTRLTVV.

The J gene is TRBJ1-1, the V gene TRBV29-1, with D tentatively TRBD1 (6 bases). Germline V lookup: CDR1 SQVTM, CDR2 ANQGSEA. Trimming removed 7 bases from V and 0 bases from J, with 18 bases in between. The CDR3 is 15 residues long. The CDR3 reads CSAARGWGMNTEAFF. In nucleotides, the CDR3 is TGCAGCGCCGCGAGGGGGTGGGGGATGAACACTGAAGCTTTCTTT. Drawing the rest from reference TRBV29-1 and TRBJ1-1, the complete variable domain is SAVISQKPSRDICQRGTSLTIQCQVDSQVTMMFWYRQQPGQSLTLIATANQGSEATYESGFVIDKFPISRPNLTFSTLTVSNMSPEDSSIYLCSAARGWGMNTEAFFGQGTRLTVV.

This chain uses TRBV9 with TRBJ2-3; 7 nucleotides match TRBD1. This CDR3 spans 15 amino acids. After removal of 4 bases from V and 0 bases from J, the junction contained 5 bases not matched to a gene. Germline V lookup: CDR1 SGDLS, CDR2 YYNGEE. The CDR3 reads CASSWDRLSTDTQYF. In DNA form, the CDR3 reads TGTGCCAGCAGCTGGGACAGACTTAGCACAGATACGCAGTATTTT.

This clone came up once. The chain combines TRBV2 with TRBJ1-4, with 7 positions matching TRBD1. The CDR3 spans 14 residues. With 8 bases clipped from V and 8 bases from J, the junction kept 11 bases outside the gene matches. The germline V gene has CDR1 SNHLY and CDR2 FYNNEI. The CDR3 region is CASRGDREGEKLFF. Here the CDR3 DNA reads TGTGCCAGCCGAGGCGACAGGGAAGGCGAAAAACTGTTTTTT.